The present T cell receptor beta chain was sequenced within a study of shared clonotypes between healthy human individuals. Unsorted material relied on some 90 million PBMCs as the source of genomic DNA. The run depth of the assay was deep. This table comes from immunoSEQ multiplex PCR, and its TCRdb copy is limited to in-frame clones, with some not included. The data show roughly 500,000 clones, 75% to 85% seen once. Germline V lookup: CDR1 LNHDA, CDR2 SQIVND (reference sequence). V lost 5 bases and J lost 4, with 23 bases in between. The CDR3 spans 18 residues. The sample was PBMCs. The sequence derives from a woman aged 40-49 years in good health. Some clones in this sample may be carry-over from other donors' samples. This chain joins TRBV19 and TRBJ2-2; no clear D. The CDR3 here is CASSPPDGQPWGTGELFF. The CDR3, as DNA: TGTGCCAGTAGTCCCCCTGATGGGCAGCCCTGGGGCACCGGGGAGCTGTTTTTT. The entire variable domain, with the rest obtained from reference TRBV19 and TRBJ2-2, is as follows: DGGITQSPKYLFRKEGQNVTLSCEQNLNHDAMYWYRQDPGQGLRLIYYSQIVNDFQKGDIAEGYSVSREKKESFPLTVTSAQKNPTAFYLCASSPPDGQPWGTGELFFGEGSRLTVL.